Listed below are T cell receptor beta chains from one sample, sequenced in a study of regulatory T cells in long-lasting Graves disease. In TCRdb, the multiplex PCR reads were re-called with MiXCR into one record per CDR3 protein. The profile shows around 460,000 distinct CDR3 sequences, about 20% of them singletons. This sample comprised peripheral blood mononuclear cells (PBMCs), obtained when the disease was refractory, from a patient treated with antithyroid drugs. Receptor source: a female donor with Graves disease. CDR3s leave out the opening cysteine and the closing phenylalanine or tryptophan. The D gene is left open where the match is weak. The size entry is marked missing in some rows and otherwise reads once, few, many or a size class.

size: many; V: TRBV7-2; D: .; J: TRBJ1-2; CDR3: ASSLAGAGGYT
size: few; V: TRBV7-8; D: .; J: TRBJ2-5; CDR3: ASSLSKGRETQY
size: .; V: TRBV5-1; D: .; J: TRBJ1-6; CDR3: ASSLAGRSLLH
size: .; V: TRBV4-3; D: .; J: TRBJ1-2; CDR3: ASSQGTYGYT
size: many; V: TRBV3-1; D: .; J: TRBJ1-1; CDR3: ASSRLRDGAAF
size: .; V: TRBV4-1; D: TRBD1; J: TRBJ1-5; CDR3: ASSQGQGMRNQPQH
size: many; V: TRBV7-9; D: .; J: TRBJ2-6; CDR3: ASRGTVGNVLT
size: .; V: TRBV5-1; D: .; J: TRBJ2-7; CDR3: ASSSSGIPYEQY
size: .; V: TRBV11-2; D: .; J: TRBJ1-2; CDR3: ASSPGRGRGYGYT
size: many; V: TRBV20-1; D: .; J: TRBJ1-5; CDR3: SATPGRKSNQPQH
size: few; V: TRBV28; D: .; J: TRBJ2-1; CDR3: ASSLPWNEQF
size: .; V: TRBV4-1; D: .; J: TRBJ1-1; CDR3: ASSQERGATEAF
size: .; V: TRBV12-5; D: .; J: TRBJ1-1; CDR3: ASGLDRTGETEAF
size: many; V: TRBV6-1; D: TRBD2; J: TRBJ2-4; CDR3: ASSARGGVGNIQY
size: many; V: TRBV2; D: .; J: TRBJ2-7; CDR3: ASSDGFSDEQY
size: many; V: TRBV6-5; D: TRBD2; J: TRBJ2-7; CDR3: ASSYEAGAARGAAYEQY
size: .; V: TRBV5-1; D: .; J: TRBJ1-2; CDR3: ASSLAAAGDSHGYT
size: many; V: TRBV19; D: TRBD2; J: TRBJ2-5; CDR3: ASSDLRTSGRASPKAQY
size: .; V: TRBV2; D: .; J: TRBJ2-1; CDR3: ASSEAYLGNNEQF
size: many; V: TRBV5-1; D: TRBD1; J: TRBJ2-2; CDR3: ASSTGTDSINTGELF
size: many; V: TRBV2; D: TRBD1; J: TRBJ2-7; CDR3: ASSEGQGFSYEQY
size: .; V: TRBV19; D: .; J: TRBJ1-2; CDR3: ASSGHLYGYT
size: many; V: TRBV29-1; D: TRBD2; J: TRBJ2-5; CDR3: SGTGTSGYQETQY
size: many; V: TRBV6-5; D: .; J: TRBJ2-5; CDR3: ASSYRPPPGRGETQY
size: few; V: TRBV2; D: .; J: TRBJ2-1; CDR3: ASSEALGRGNEQF
size: .; V: TRBV5-4; D: .; J: TRBJ1-1; CDR3: ASSLKQGIYTEAF
size: .; V: TRBV7-9; D: .; J: TRBJ1-5; CDR3: ASSFEGENQPQH
size: .; V: TRBV7-2; D: TRBD2; J: TRBJ2-1; CDR3: ASSLRGTSGGEHNEQF
size: .; V: TRBV5-1; D: .; J: TRBJ1-6; CDR3: ASSLESMGNSPLH
size: .; V: TRBV6-1; D: .; J: TRBJ2-7; CDR3: ASSRRGREPY